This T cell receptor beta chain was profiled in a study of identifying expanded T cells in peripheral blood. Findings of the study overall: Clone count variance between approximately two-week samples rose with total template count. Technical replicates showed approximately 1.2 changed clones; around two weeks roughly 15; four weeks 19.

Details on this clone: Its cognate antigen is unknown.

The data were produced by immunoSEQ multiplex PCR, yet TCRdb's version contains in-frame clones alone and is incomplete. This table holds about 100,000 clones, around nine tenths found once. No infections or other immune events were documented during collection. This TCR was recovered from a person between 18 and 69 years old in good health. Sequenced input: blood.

Here the CDR3 DNA reads TGCAGCGTTGCTTTAGGGAGTACTGAAGCTTTCTTT. Protein sequence: CSVALGSTEAFF. The genes are TRBV29-1 and TRBJ1-1, with D uncertain. Germline CDR1 SQVTM, CDR2 ANQGSEA. The CDR3 sequence is 12 residues long. V was pared by 4 bases and J by 5 bases, with 11 bases between.